This T cell receptor beta chain was identified during a study of T cell responses to AZD1222 COVID-19 vaccine. At the level of the study: Investigators merged groups given second doses at roughly 4 or roughly 12 weeks. Whole-study results and caveats: At baseline, just five to seven AZD1222 recipients tested seropositive. An increase in Spike-specific TCR breadth and depth was observed after two AZD1222 doses. White British donors predominated, females outnumbered males, and clonal diversity was possibly underestimated.

TCRdb's copy holds only in-frame clones and misses some; the assay was immunoSEQ multiplex PCR. The sample holds about 120,000 clones, around 90% seen once. Per the germline V gene, CDR1 is SGHVS and CDR2 is FQNEAQ. CDR3 length equals 12 residues. Trimming stripped 1 base from V and 10 bases from J, with 10 bases between. Remarks on this clone: Antigen unknown.

This receptor was taken from an adult in good health. The sample was peripheral blood, taken on day 0 of AZD1222 vaccination. The J gene is TRBJ1-1, the V gene TRBV7-8; D may be TRBD1 (5 bases). The CDR3 nucleotides are TGTGCCAGCAGCTTAGTGGGGACCGGAGCTTTCTTT. This encodes CASSLVGTGAFF.